The 8 T cell receptor beta chains reported below all come from one sample, sequenced in a study of blood T cell repertoires in COVID-19 (dated by TCRdb to about 2020). The method behind the library was the immunoSEQ multiplex PCR assay. TCRdb took over this immuneACCESS table, retaining in-frame rearrangements with V and J assigned. Such tables are incomplete; in checked studies, under half of the missing clones stem from an unresolved V gene, and the remainder is unexplained. Recorded for this sample are 85,000 to 120,000 clones; approximately 90% of them occurred a single time. 2% to 2.5% of the sample is taken by the ten largest. The specimen sequenced was peripheral blood. These receptors all come from a man between 45 and 60 years old with active COVID-19.

The gene calls are TRBV10-3 and TRBJ1-1; 7 bases agree with TRBD1. Germline CDR1 ENHRY, CDR2 SYGVKD. The CDR3 contains 13 residues. V gave up 4 bases and J gave up 6 bases; unmatched junction bases: 5. The chain's CDR3 is CAISVRGGAEAFF. CDR3 sequence (DNA): TGTGCCATCAGTGTTAGAGGGGGCGCTGAAGCTTTCTTT.

This chain links TRBV6-4 with TRBJ2-2; 10 positions match TRBD1. Germline V gives CDR1 MRHNA, CDR2 SNTAGT. With 4 bases clipped from V and 5 bases from J, the junction kept 10 bases outside the gene matches. This CDR3 region has 17 residues. Written as DNA, the CDR3 is TGTGCCAGCAGTGCCACTTTCCCGGGACAGGGGACCGGGGAGCTGTTTTTT. This gives the protein CASSATFPGQGTGELFF.

CDR3 nucleotide sequence: TGTGCCAGCAGCTTGGTAGTTGGACAGAACTACGAGCAGTACTTC. Its protein product is CASSLVVGQNYEQYF. V usage is TRBV5-5 and J usage is TRBJ2-7; tentatively, D is TRBD1 (6 bases). The CDR3 extends over 15 amino acids. Trimming pared 0 bases from V and 3 bases from J, leaving 13 bases between. From germline, CDR1 is SGHKS and CDR2 YYEKEE (reference sequence).

This chain connects TRBV5-4 to TRBJ2-7, with 8 nucleotides matching TRBD1. The CDR3 runs to 15 residues. Germline CDR1 and CDR2: SGHNT and YYREEE (reference sequence). Trimming took 4 bases from V and 3 from J; bases not matched to a gene: 9. The CDR3 spells CASSPDRDLRYEQYF. The CDR3 region has the DNA TGTGCCAGCAGCCCGGACAGGGATCTTCGCTACGAGCAGTACTTC. The entire variable domain, with the rest obtained from reference TRBV5-4 and TRBJ2-7, is as follows: ETGVTQSPTHLIKTRGQQVTLRCSSQSGHNTVSWYQQALGQGPQFIFQYYREEENGRGNFPPRFSGLQFPNYSSELNVNALELDDSALYLCASSPDRDLRYEQYFGPGTRLTVT.

CDR3 sequence reads: CASSQGIRTGHSSTDTQYF. For the CDR3, the DNA is TGTGCCAGCAGCCAAGGAATACGGACAGGCCACTCTAGCACAGATACGCAGTATTTT. The chain uses TRBV14 and TRBJ2-3, with TRBD1 identical over 7 bases. J was trimmed by 0 bases and V by 1 base; bases with no gene match: 13. CDR1 is SGHDN, CDR2 FVKESK, per germline. This CDR3 has 19 amino acids.

The chain uses TRBV6-5 and TRBJ1-4; D possibly corresponds to TRBD1 (5 bases). The CDR3 has 15 residues. With 0 bases removed from V and 7 bases from J, the gap between germline ends came to 12 bases. The germline CDR1 and CDR2 sequences are MNHEY and SVGAGI. The CDR3 region has the DNA TGTGCCAGCAGTTACTCGAAAGGGGTGGGTGAAAAACTGTTTTTT. Protein: CASSYSKGVGEKLFF.

This clone showed up just once. The genes are TRBV2 and TRBJ2-3; D may be TRBD2 (6 bases). The CDR3 extends over 14 amino acids. Germline CDR1 reads SNHLY; CDR2 reads FYNNEI. V was trimmed by 6 bases and J by 2 bases, leaving 12 bases between them. The CDR3 loop reads CASSAGLLTDTQYF. In nucleotides, the CDR3 is TGTGCCAGCAGCGCGGGACTCCTCACAGATACGCAGTATTTT. The full variable domain, completed using reference TRBV2 and TRBJ2-3, is EPEVTQTPSHQVTQMGQEVILRCVPISNHLYFYWYRQILGQKVEFLVSFYNNEISEKSEIFDDQFSVERPDGSNFTLKIRSTKLEDSAMYFCASSAGLLTDTQYFGPGTRLTVL.

V is TRBV11-2 and J is TRBJ2-7, with 9 positions matching TRBD2. The V and J ends lost 0 bases and 5 bases, in that order; junction bases with no gene match: 11. The CDR3 sequence is 17 residues long. Per the germline V gene, CDR1 is SGHAT and CDR2 is FQNNGV. CDR3 loop: CASSLDRTSAGAHEQYF. CDR3 nucleotides: TGTGCCAGCAGCTTAGATCGGACTAGCGCGGGGGCCCACGAGCAGTACTTC.